These T cell receptor beta chains were read from a single sample in a study of OX40 agonist ivuxolimab in advanced cancers. TCRdb's table, derived via immunoSEQ multiplex PCR, lists solely in-frame clones and lacks some. The top ten hold around 0.16% of the sample, which has around 100,000 clones, around 91% seen once. The specimen was CD4+ or CD8+ T cells sorted from blood, collected in a trial of the OX40 agonist ivuxolimab. The source of these receptors is an adult with an advanced solid tumor such as melanoma, head and neck, liver or kidney cancer. The CDR3 runs from the conserved cysteine through the conserved F or W. The order of the fields is clone size, D gene, J gene, V gene, CDR3 DNA, CDR3 protein. D genes are given only for firm matches. The size of a clone is reported for some rows only, either as once, few or many, or as a class for expanded clones.

abundance: -; d_gene: -; j_gene: TRBJ1-4; v_gene: TRBV30; CDR3nt: TGTGCCTGGAGTGTACAGGCTGAAAAACTGTTTTTT; CDR3aa: CAWSVQAEKLFF
abundance: -; d_gene: -; j_gene: TRBJ2-1; v_gene: TRBV10-3; CDR3nt: TGTGCCATCAGTGGGGGGGACAATGAGCAGTTCTTC; CDR3aa: CAISGGDNEQFF
abundance: -; d_gene: TRBD2; j_gene: TRBJ2-7; v_gene: TRBV15; CDR3nt: TGTGCCACCAGCAGAGATTTAGCGGGGTCCTACGAGCAGTACTTC; CDR3aa: CATSRDLAGSYEQYF
abundance: -; d_gene: -; j_gene: TRBJ1-5; v_gene: TRBV19; CDR3nt: TGTGCCAGTAGTCTTGGGGGGCTGGGTCAGCCCCAGCATTTT; CDR3aa: CASSLGGLGQPQHF
abundance: -; d_gene: TRBD1; j_gene: TRBJ2-7; v_gene: TRBV25-1; CDR3nt: TGTGCCAGCAGTGAAATTAACAGGGGGGTCTACGAGCAGTACTTC; CDR3aa: CASSEINRGVYEQYF
abundance: -; d_gene: TRBD1; j_gene: TRBJ2-7; v_gene: TRBV7-9; CDR3nt: TGTGCCAGCAGTAGTCCGGGACAGGGGACCTACGAGCAGTACTTC; CDR3aa: CASSSPGQGTYEQYF
abundance: -; d_gene: TRBD2; j_gene: TRBJ2-3; v_gene: TRBV7-3; CDR3nt: TGTGCCAGCAGCGCGGGGGGGTTGGACGTAAATACGCAGTATTTT; CDR3aa: CASSAGGLDVNTQYF
abundance: -; d_gene: -; j_gene: TRBJ1-1; v_gene: TRBV5-6; CDR3nt: TGTGCCAGCAGCTTGGGGTGGGGGGGCACTGAAGCTTTCTTT; CDR3aa: CASSLGWGGTEAFF
abundance: -; d_gene: -; j_gene: TRBJ2-3; v_gene: TRBV14; CDR3nt: TGTGCCAGCAGCCCACTGGCGAGGTCTAGGGTGGGCACAGATACGCAGTATTTT; CDR3aa: CASSPLARSRVGTDTQYF
abundance: -; d_gene: -; j_gene: TRBJ1-2; v_gene: TRBV6-6; CDR3nt: TGTGCCAGCAGGAACTGGGATAACTATGGCTACACCTTC; CDR3aa: CASRNWDNYGYTF
abundance: -; d_gene: -; j_gene: TRBJ2-1; v_gene: TRBV11-2; CDR3nt: TGTGCCAGCAGCTTTTTTCCCACGGGGGGCCGGGGCAATGAGCAGTTCTTC; CDR3aa: CASSFFPTGGRGNEQFF
abundance: -; d_gene: -; j_gene: TRBJ2-7; v_gene: TRBV4-1; CDR3nt: TGCGCCAGCAGCCAACTTCACAGGCCAGACTACGAGCAGTACTTC; CDR3aa: CASSQLHRPDYEQYF
abundance: once; d_gene: -; j_gene: TRBJ1-4; v_gene: TRBV5-4; CDR3nt: TGTGCCAGCAGCTGGACCCAGGGTGGAGCTAATGAAAAACTGTTTTTT; CDR3aa: CASSWTQGGANEKLFF
abundance: once; d_gene: TRBD2; j_gene: TRBJ2-1; v_gene: TRBV19; CDR3nt: TGTGCCAGTAGTATGGCACTAGCGGACAATGAGCAGTTCTTC; CDR3aa: CASSMALADNEQFF
abundance: few; d_gene: -; j_gene: TRBJ1-2; v_gene: TRBV7-9; CDR3nt: TGTGCCAGCAGCTCCACCCAGGGTGGCTACACCTTC; CDR3aa: CASSSTQGGYTF
abundance: once; d_gene: -; j_gene: TRBJ1-1; v_gene: TRBV30; CDR3nt: TGTGCCTGGAGTCCTGCCGGGACTGAAGCTTTCTTT; CDR3aa: CAWSPAGTEAFF
abundance: -; d_gene: TRBD1; j_gene: TRBJ2-5; v_gene: TRBV5-5; CDR3nt: TGTGCCAGCAGCCGAACAGGGGTCCAAGAGACCCAGTACTTC; CDR3aa: CASSRTGVQETQYF
abundance: -; d_gene: -; j_gene: TRBJ2-1; v_gene: TRBV5-1; CDR3nt: TGCGCCAGCAGCTTGGCTCTAGCCCGTTACAATGAGCAGTTCTTC; CDR3aa: CASSLALARYNEQFF
abundance: -; d_gene: -; j_gene: TRBJ2-7; v_gene: TRBV6-1; CDR3nt: TGTGCCAGCAGTGCTAAGACGACAGTTAGCTCTTACGAGCAGTACTTC; CDR3aa: CASSAKTTVSSYEQYF
abundance: -; d_gene: TRBD1; j_gene: TRBJ2-1; v_gene: TRBV15; CDR3nt: TGTGCCACCAGCAGAGCAGACCTAACCCGGATTGGACAGGGGTCCTACAATGAGCAGTTCTTC; CDR3aa: CATSRADLTRIGQGSYNEQFF
abundance: once; d_gene: -; j_gene: TRBJ1-5; v_gene: TRBV18; CDR3nt: TGTGCCAGCTCACCATTGTCAGGAAGCAATCAGCCCCAGCATTTT; CDR3aa: CASSPLSGSNQPQHF
abundance: few; d_gene: TRBD1; j_gene: TRBJ1-1; v_gene: TRBV19; CDR3nt: TGTGCCAGTAGGGAACGTCAGGGGGTGACTGAAGCTTTCTTT; CDR3aa: CASRERQGVTEAFF
abundance: -; d_gene: -; j_gene: TRBJ1-6; v_gene: TRBV18; CDR3nt: TGTGCCAGCTCACCAATCCGGGAAAAGCGGTCACCCCTCCACTTT; CDR3aa: CASSPIREKRSPLHF
abundance: -; d_gene: -; j_gene: TRBJ2-3; v_gene: TRBV30; CDR3nt: TGTGCCGGGCTATCGGGCCCGTCCCATACGCAGTATTTT; CDR3aa: CAGLSGPSHTQYF
abundance: -; d_gene: -; j_gene: TRBJ1-3; v_gene: TRBV5-1; CDR3nt: TGCGCCAGCAGCTTGGGAGACACCTTCTCTGGAAACACCATATATTTT; CDR3aa: CASSLGDTFSGNTIYF
abundance: -; d_gene: TRBD1; j_gene: TRBJ1-1; v_gene: TRBV19; CDR3nt: TGTGCCAGTAGTCACAGGGGGCAGGCGAAGACTGAAGCTTTCTTT; CDR3aa: CASSHRGQAKTEAFF
abundance: -; d_gene: -; j_gene: TRBJ2-7; v_gene: TRBV28; CDR3nt: TGTGCCAGCAGTTCTGCGGAGGGCGCAGCCATCCACGAGCAGTACTTC; CDR3aa: CASSSAEGAAIHEQYF